This T cell receptor (beta chain) came from a study of blood T cells in healthy people across ages. Germline-derived CDR1 and CDR2 are DFQATT and SNEGSKA (reference sequence). Deletions cut 4 bases from V and 7 bases from J, with 13 bases between. The CDR3 spans 12 residues. Each donor supplied roughly 9.2 milliliters of peripheral blood. This clonotype has at least ten counts. Combining a sample-barcoded 5' primer with a J-beta primer mix, a second PCR ran for about 7 to 11 cycles. Via MiXCR, TCRdb re-called the 5' RACE reads, giving one row per CDR3 protein. Of 600,000 to 800,000 distinct CDR3 sequences detected, under 25% appear once; the ten largest clones hold roughly 3.7%.

The rearrangement links TRBV20-1 to TRBJ2-5, with D possibly being TRBD1 or TRBD2 (6 bases each). This receptor was taken from a man between 70 and 80 years old in good health. The sample was blood. The CDR3 region has the DNA TGCAGTGCTATCGTCGGGGGCACGACCCAGTACTTC. This encodes CSAIVGGTTQYF.